A selection of T cell receptor beta chains follows, all from one sample in a study of blood T cell repertoires in COVID-19. TCRdb's table, derived via immunoSEQ multiplex PCR, lists solely in-frame clones and lacks some. The repertoire holds 300,000 to 350,000 clones, with around 90% as singletons. What was sequenced was peripheral blood. The receptors originated from a woman in her thirties with COVID-19, enrolled during active disease. CDR3s leave out the opening cysteine and the closing phenylalanine or tryptophan.

TRBV5-4	TRBJ2-3	ASSLRLAGVVDTQY
TRBV9	TRBJ2-1	ASSVVSRGGSYNEQF
TRBV7-9	TRBJ2-2	ASSPPGLAGAGELF
TRBV24-1	TRBJ2-7	ATSDGQGGYEQY
TRBV20-1	TRBJ1-2	SALGLDGYT
TRBV12-3/TRBV12-4	TRBJ2-6	ASSLSGANVLT
TRBV28	TRBJ1-2	ASRKGGGGSTVEGYT
TRBV6-5	TRBJ1-1	ASSYSTGNTEAF
TRBV9	TRBJ2-1	ASSPADNEQF
TRBV6-1	TRBJ1-1	ASSEAEGVGDTEAF
TRBV30	TRBJ2-1	AWSVQAENEQF
TRBV6-5	TRBJ2-3	ASSYGQGASDTQY
TRBV30	TRBJ2-5	AWSPGTGVQETQY